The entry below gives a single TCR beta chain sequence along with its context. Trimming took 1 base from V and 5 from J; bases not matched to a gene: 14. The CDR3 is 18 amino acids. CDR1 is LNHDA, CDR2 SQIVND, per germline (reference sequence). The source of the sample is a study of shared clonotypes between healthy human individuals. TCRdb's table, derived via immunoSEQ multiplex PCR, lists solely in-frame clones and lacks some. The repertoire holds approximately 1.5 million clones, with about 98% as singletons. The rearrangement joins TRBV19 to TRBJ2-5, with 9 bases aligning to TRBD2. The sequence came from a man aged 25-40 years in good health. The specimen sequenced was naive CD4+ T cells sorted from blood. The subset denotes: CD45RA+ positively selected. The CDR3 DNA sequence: TGTGCCAGTAGTATAGGACAGAGGGGGCTAGCGGGAAGGGAGACCCAGTACTTC. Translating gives CASSIGQRGLAGRETQYF.